This TCR beta chain derives from a study of Graves' ophthalmopathy and Graves' hyperthyroidism. Study-level findings and limits: Ophthalmopathy could be told apart from stable hyperthyroidism by a 13-signature model (under 90% sensitivity, approximately 76% specificity). Detected in blood as well were most expanded thyroid clonotypes with frequency above 0.001.

This clonotype turned up a few times. Its antigen is currently unknown. A much larger clone is a single base away; this may be a read error. V was pared by 1 base and J by 6 bases, with 18 bases between. Germline values: CDR1 LNHDA, CDR2 SQIVND (reference sequence). The CDR3 is 16 residues long. As the template, RNA transcripts were used to amplify TCR beta CDR3 regions. RT-PCR was first run with HTBI primers, then multiplex PCR in a second round. TCRdb recomputed calls from the multiplex PCR reads with MiXCR, one row per CDR3 protein. This table has some 380,000 distinct CDR3 sequences, 15% appearing once. Aged 18 to 65, hyperthyroidism patients had been newly diagnosed, with under 2 months' duration. Symptoms, serum thyroxine and TRAb, thyroid ultrasound, and orbital computed tomography formed the diagnostic basis.

V gene TRBV19 combines with J gene TRBJ1-2; no firm D call. The origin of this receptor is a woman aged 18 to 35 with stable Graves' hyperthyroidism. Sequencing was done on a sample of peripheral blood. CDR3 sequence: CASSIGVGRIIHGYTF. CDR3 bases: TGTGCCAGTAGTATAGGTGTAGGGCGGATAATCCATGGCTACACCTTC. Full variable domain (rest looked up from reference TRBV19 and TRBJ1-2): DGGITQSPKYLFRKEGQNVTLSCEQNLNHDAMYWYRQDPGQGLRLIYYSQIVNDFQKGDIAEGYSVSREKKESFPLTVTSAQKNPTAFYLCASSIGVGRIIHGYTFGSGTRLTVV.